Listed below are T cell receptor beta chains from one sample, sequenced in a study of cytomegalovirus exposure and HLA in healthy donors. The protocol was immunoSEQ multiplex PCR, while the TCRdb copy is restricted to in-frame clones and leaves out a portion. The sample holds 90,000 to 150,000 clones, less than 65% seen once. The sequencing input was PBMCs. The origin of the receptors is a man aged 40-49 years in good health and CMV-seropositive. Both conserved end residues are part of each CDR3. A D gene is named only where the DNA matches it firmly. Size is omitted from some rows. Given values are once, few, many or a class for expanded clones.

TRBJ2-1 | NA | TRBD1 | TRBV5-1 | TGCGCCAGCAGCTTGGGGGAGGACAGGGCAAATGAGCAGTTCTTC | CASSLGEDRANEQFF
TRBJ1-5 | NA | TRBD1 | TRBV6-5 | TGTGCCAGCAGCTTGGACAGGGGGGGTCAGCCCCAGCATTTT | CASSLDRGGQPQHF
TRBJ2-5 | few | TRBD1 | TRBV5-1 | TGCGCCAGCAGCCCCGGGACAGGGGGCTACCAAGAGACCCAGTACTTC | CASSPGTGGYQETQYF
TRBJ2-4 | NA | NA | TRBV27 | TGTGCCAGCAGTTCACCCACCACCTCGGAGGCGGCCAAAAACATTCAGTACTTC | CASSSPTTSEAAKNIQYF
TRBJ2-2 | NA | NA | TRBV5-1 | TGCGCCAGCAGCCCAGCCGGAGGGGTCAACACCGGGGAGCTGTTTTTT | CASSPAGGVNTGELFF
TRBJ2-7 | NA | TRBD2 | TRBV4-2 | TGTGCCAGCAGCCAAGGTGGGCGGGCTAGCGGGGGTTCCTACGAGCAGTACTTC | CASSQGGRASGGSYEQYF
TRBJ1-2 | few | TRBD1 | TRBV6-5 | TGTGCCAGCAGTTACTCGGGACAGGGGCCTCACTATGGCTACACCTTC | CASSYSGQGPHYGYTF
TRBJ2-7 | NA | TRBD2 | TRBV2 | TGTGCCACGGGTCGTAGCGGGAGAGGCCACGAGCAGTACTTC | CATGRSGRGHEQYF
TRBJ2-5 | NA | NA | TRBV5-4 | TGTGCCAGCAGCTTCCAACAGGGACAAGAGACCCAGTACTTC | CASSFQQGQETQYF
TRBJ2-7 | NA | TRBD2 | TRBV7-3 | TGTGCCAGCAGCATGACTAGCGGGAAGGCCTGGTACTCTTTTCTCGAGCAGTACTTC | CASSMTSGKAWYSFLEQYF
TRBJ2-5 | once | TRBD1 | TRBV5-1 | TGCGCCAGCAGCTTTGGGGACAGGGAATTCGGAGAGACCCAGTACTTC | CASSFGDREFGETQYF
TRBJ2-7 | NA | TRBD1 | TRBV28 | TGTGCCAGCAATTCTCCGGGACAGGTCTACGAGCAGTACTTC | CASNSPGQVYEQYF
TRBJ2-7 | NA | NA | TRBV11-2 | TGTGCCAGCAGCAGGGGCGCTCACGAGCAGTACTTC | CASSRGAHEQYF
TRBJ2-1 | NA | NA | TRBV28 | TGTGCCAGCAGTTTTCCCGGGACTTCTTATGAGCAGTTCTTC | CASSFPGTSYEQFF
TRBJ2-4 | NA | TRBD2 | TRBV5-4 | TGTGCCAGCAGCTTGAGCGGGGACGGGAACATTCAGTACTTC | CASSLSGDGNIQYF
TRBJ2-1 | NA | TRBD1 | TRBV19 | TGTGCCAGTAGTCCCTCCGGACAGGGGGGGTACAATGAGCAGTTCTTC | CASSPSGQGGYNEQFF
TRBJ1-5 | NA | NA | TRBV6-5 | TGTGCCAGCAGTTACGCCAGAGGTTTAAGCAATCAGCCCCAGCATTTT | CASSYARGLSNQPQHF
TRBJ1-1 | NA | TRBD1 | TRBV6-5 | TGTGCCAGCAGTTACGGCGGACAGGGAGCTTTCTTT | CASSYGGQGAFF
TRBJ2-1 | few | NA | TRBV4-1 | TGCGCCAGCAGCCTCGACAGCAATGAGCAGTTCTTC | CASSLDSNEQFF
TRBJ2-5 | NA | TRBD1 | TRBV18 | TGTGCCAGCTCACCGAACCGGGGACAGGGGGTTCAGACCCAGTACTTC | CASSPNRGQGVQTQYF